Listed below are T cell receptor beta chains from one sample, sequenced in a study of T cells after yellow fever vaccination. TCRdb reprocessed the 5' RACE reads with MiXCR, giving one entry per CDR3 protein. The data show 500,000 to 550,000 distinct CDR3 sequences, about a fifth seen once. The specimen was PBMCs, collected 21 days after the first yellow fever vaccination. These receptor sequences come from a man aged 18 to 29 who received the YFV17D yellow fever vaccine. The CDR3 runs from the conserved cysteine through the conserved F or W. D genes are given only for firm matches. Clone size is stated in some rows and not others, as once, few, many or a class when expanded.

DNA | CDR3 | size | J | V | D
TGTGCCAGCAGCTTTCCAGGGTCTGCTGGGGCCAACGTCCTGACTTTC | CASSFPGSAGANVLTF | - | TRBJ2-6 | TRBV9 | -
TGCAGTGCTAGGGACGGACCTAATTCACCCCTCCACTTT | CSARDGPNSPLHF | few | TRBJ1-6 | TRBV20-1 | -
TGTGCCAGCGGGCCCGAGAGAGCCTACGAGCAGTACTTC | CASGPERAYEQYF | - | TRBJ2-7 | TRBV25-1 | -
TGTGCCAGCGGGAGGGTAGTTGGAGCAACAGATACGCAGTATTTT | CASGRVVGATDTQYF | few | TRBJ2-3 | TRBV6-1 | TRBD2
TGTGCCAGCAGCTCATACACCCCAACGAATTCACCCCTCCACTTT | CASSSYTPTNSPLHF | - | TRBJ1-6 | TRBV7-8 | -
TGTGCCAGCAGTTACTCTAGGGGGTGGGGGGAGACCCAGTACTTC | CASSYSRGWGETQYF | few | TRBJ2-5 | TRBV6-5 | -
TGTGCCAGCAGCCTCGGAGCAACTAATGAAAAACTGTTTTTT | CASSLGATNEKLFF | many | TRBJ1-4 | TRBV12-3/TRBV12-4 | -
TGTGCCAGCAAGGGGGACAGCCATAATTCACCCCTCCACTTT | CASKGDSHNSPLHF | many | TRBJ1-6 | TRBV2 | TRBD1
TGCGCCAGCAGCCCATGGACAGGGGACACTGAAGCTTTCTTT | CASSPWTGDTEAFF | few | TRBJ1-1 | TRBV5-1 | TRBD1
TGCAGCGTTCCTAGGATGAACACTGAAGCTTTCTTT | CSVPRMNTEAFF | - | TRBJ1-1 | TRBV29-1 | -
TGCGCCAGCAGCCAAGTATGGCTAGCGGAGCAAGAGACCCAGTACTTC | CASSQVWLAEQETQYF | few | TRBJ2-5 | TRBV4-1 | TRBD2
TGTGCCAGCAGCCAAGACCACGGGCTAGTTGAAACCGGGGAGCTGTTTTTT | CASSQDHGLVETGELFF | - | TRBJ2-2 | TRBV3-1 | -
TGTGCCAGCAACCCGGCCGGGACAGGGGCCGGGGAGCTGTTTTTT | CASNPAGTGAGELFF | - | TRBJ2-2 | TRBV7-9 | TRBD1
TGTGCCAGCAGTGACCTGGGGCAGAAGAATTCACCCCTCCACTTT | CASSDLGQKNSPLHF | - | TRBJ1-6 | TRBV2 | -
TGTGCCAGCACCTTCCGTAGGATGAACACTGAAGCTTTCTTT | CASTFRRMNTEAFF | many | TRBJ1-1 | TRBV28 | -
TGTGCCAGCAGCGTAGAGTTAGGGACAGGGGTCTCTGGGGCCAACGTCCTGACTTTC | CASSVELGTGVSGANVLTF | - | TRBJ2-6 | TRBV9 | TRBD1
TGTGCCAGCAGCAATCCCCCCTGGAGCGAAGCTTTCTTT | CASSNPPWSEAFF | few | TRBJ1-1 | TRBV7-3 | -
TGTGCCAGCAGCCACATAGGGACGGCTAATGAAAAACTGTTTTTT | CASSHIGTANEKLFF | - | TRBJ1-4 | TRBV6-2/TRBV6-3 | -
TGTGCCAGCAGCCAATCCACCGGGACTAGCGGGCCCACAGATACGCAGTATTTT | CASSQSTGTSGPTDTQYF | - | TRBJ2-3 | TRBV3-1 | TRBD2
TGTGCCAGCAGCTTAGTCCGGAGCCAGCACTACGAGCAGTACTTC | CASSLVRSQHYEQYF | - | TRBJ2-7 | TRBV7-9 | -
TGTGCCAGCAGCTTAGAACAGGGGGCCACCGGGGAGCTGTTTTTT | CASSLEQGATGELFF | - | TRBJ2-2 | TRBV7-6 | TRBD1
TGTGCCAGCAGCCAAGTAATAGGGGACAGAGCTTTCTTT | CASSQVIGDRAFF | few | TRBJ1-1 | TRBV3-1 | TRBD1
TGTGCCAGCCGTTTTTTGGGACAGGGTAACAATGAGCAGTTCTTC | CASRFLGQGNNEQFF | few | TRBJ2-1 | TRBV7-9 | TRBD1
TGCAGCGTTGAAAAGGACCCGAGTGAAGCTTTCTTT | CSVEKDPSEAFF | few | TRBJ1-1 | TRBV29-1 | -
TGCGCCAGCAGCCAAGGCCACAGCGGTCTAGAATCAGATACGCAGTATTTT | CASSQGHSGLESDTQYF | many | TRBJ2-3 | TRBV4-1 | -
TGTGCCAGCAGCCCTCTCGAGAGGGATTCTGAAGCTTTCTTT | CASSPLERDSEAFF | - | TRBJ1-1 | TRBV13 | -
TGTGCCAGCAGTGAGTGGGGGGCGCGGTGGACTGAAGCTTTCTTT | CASSEWGARWTEAFF | few | TRBJ1-1 | TRBV6-1 | -
TGTGCCATCAGTGGGACCCGAGACTCTGGGGCCAACGTCCTGACTTTC | CAISGTRDSGANVLTF | many | TRBJ2-6 | TRBV10-3 | -
TGTGCCAGCAGCTTTTCCGCGAGTACGCAGTATTTT | CASSFSASTQYF | - | TRBJ2-3 | TRBV11-2 | -
TGTGCCAGCAGTACCAACACGGCGACTGAAGCTTTCTTT | CASSTNTATEAFF | - | TRBJ1-1 | TRBV6-2/TRBV6-3 | -
TGCAGTATGGAACAGCTCTATGGCTACACCTTC | CSMEQLYGYTF | - | TRBJ1-2 | TRBV20-1 | -
TGCGCCAGCAGCTCTGTAGCGGGGAGCCAAGAGACCCAGTACTTC | CASSSVAGSQETQYF | - | TRBJ2-5 | TRBV5-1 | TRBD2
TGTGCCACCAGCAGAGCGGGGCTCGGCTCCTACGAGCAGTACTTC | CATSRAGLGSYEQYF | many | TRBJ2-7 | TRBV15 | -
TGTGCCAGCAGCCCACGGGGACAGGGCTATTGCGCAGATACGCAGTATTTT | CASSPRGQGYCADTQYF | few | TRBJ2-3 | TRBV3-1 | TRBD1
TGTGCCAGCAGTGAGGGACAGTGGGTCGGAGGGGTTTACGAGCAGTACTTC | CASSEGQWVGGVYEQYF | few | TRBJ2-7 | TRBV25-1 | -
TGCAGTGCGGCAAGGGGACAGGGGAGCAGCGATGAGCAGTTCTTC | CSAARGQGSSDEQFF | many | TRBJ2-1 | TRBV20-1 | TRBD1
TGTGCCAGCTCACCACCGGGGGATGGCTACACCTTC | CASSPPGDGYTF | few | TRBJ1-2 | TRBV18 | -
TGTGCCAGCAGTTTTGCGGGGGCTTACATCGAGCAGTACTTC | CASSFAGAYIEQYF | - | TRBJ2-7 | TRBV12-3/TRBV12-4 | -
TGTGCCAGCAGCTTAGCGCGAGGAGGACGGGGAGGACAGCCCCAGCATTTT | CASSLARGGRGGQPQHF | few | TRBJ1-5 | TRBV7-9 | -
TGCGCCAGCAGCCAAGGACTAGCGGGGGCCCCACCAGATACGCAGTATTTT | CASSQGLAGAPPDTQYF | few | TRBJ2-3 | TRBV4-3 | TRBD2
TGTGCCAGTGGACAGGGGGCTGGCTACACCTTC | CASGQGAGYTF | - | TRBJ1-2 | TRBV28 | TRBD1
TGTGCCAGCAGGAGGACTAGCGGGGACACAGATACGCAGTATTTT | CASRRTSGDTDTQYF | - | TRBJ2-3 | TRBV12-3/TRBV12-4 | TRBD2
TGTGCCAGCAGCTCAAATCCGGGACCCCTGTTGAGCGCTGAAGCTTTCTTT | CASSSNPGPLLSAEAFF | - | TRBJ1-1 | TRBV7-6 | -
TGTGCCAGCAGCACCCAGGGCGCGAACACCGGGGAGCTGTTTTTT | CASSTQGANTGELFF | - | TRBJ2-2 | TRBV7-2 | -
TGTGCCACCAGTGATTTGCGGGGTGGTAAAAACACCGGGGAGCTGTTTTTT | CATSDLRGGKNTGELFF | - | TRBJ2-2 | TRBV24-1 | -